Listed here are 14 T cell receptor beta chains from one sample, sequenced in a study of Ad26.COV2.S vaccination and SARS-CoV-2 variants. Treatment of the sample: 19 received Ad26.COV2.S at low or high dose, single or two shots; about 5 received placebo; per-sample allocation not given. Day 63 after the first vaccine or placebo injection was the time point for sampling. Assay used: immunoSEQ multiplex PCR; TCRdb lists only in-frame clones, some missing. The table shows approximately 350,000 clones, with about 80% occurring only once. Sequenced material: peripheral blood, taken in a trial of Ad26.COV2.S vaccine versus placebo. The origin of the receptors is a person aged 18-65 years who received the Ad26.COV2.S COVID-19 vaccine or a placebo.

The chain employs TRBV27 and TRBJ1-4; D is undetermined. The germline V gene encodes CDR1 MNHEY and CDR2 SMNVEV (reference sequence). This CDR3 spans 16 amino acids. Trimming cost V 5 bases and J 0 bases, with 13 bases left between them. In nucleotides, the CDR3 is TGTGCCAGCAGTCCTCGGGGTTTTGCAACTAATGAAAAACTGTTTTTT. Its translation is CASSPRGFATNEKLFF.

The CDR3 bases are TGTGCCAGCAGCCCGGGGGCTGGAAACACCATATATTTT. Encoded protein: CASSPGAGNTIYF. The chain has TRBV7-9 and TRBJ1-3; TRBD1 is a possible D gene (5 bases). V gave up 5 bases and J gave up 2 bases, with 7 bases separating them. The CDR3 runs to 13 residues. Per the germline V gene, CDR1 is SEHNR and CDR2 is FQNEAQ (reference sequence). Supplemented by reference TRBV7-9 and TRBJ1-3, the full variable domain reads DTGVSQNPRHKITKRGQNVTFRCDPISEHNRLYWYRQTLGQGPEFLTYFQNEAQLEKSRLLSDRFSAERPKGSFSTLEIQRTEQGDSAMYLCASSPGAGNTIYFGEGSWLTVV.

This clone turned up a few times. CDR3: CASNRLAGGPVDTQYF. CDR3 in DNA: TGTGCCAGCAACCGACTAGCGGGGGGGCCAGTGGATACGCAGTATTTT. V usage is TRBV5-6 and J usage is TRBJ2-3, with 14 nucleotides matching TRBD2. J gave up 6 bases and V 6 bases, and 9 bases lay outside the gene matches. The CDR3 has 16 amino acids. Germline V gene lookup returns CDR1 SGHDT and CDR2 YYEEEE.

The gene calls are TRBV11-2 and TRBJ2-7; TRBD1 agrees at 7 bases. Germline CDR1 SGHAT, CDR2 FQNNGV. The V segment lost 5 bases and the J segment 7 bases; nucleotides outside the gene matches: 5. There are 12 residues in the CDR3. The CDR3 reads CASSQTGKEQYF. CDR3 nucleotides: TGTGCCAGCAGCCAGACAGGGAAAGAGCAGTACTTC.

This clone was counted between two and nine times. The CDR3 coding sequence is TGTGCCAGCAGCTTACGCACTAGCGGGAGGTCCGAGCAGTACTTC. Its protein is CASSLRTSGRSEQYF. The V gene is TRBV5-6, the J gene TRBJ2-7; the match to TRBD2 covers 12 bases. Germline-derived CDR1 and CDR2 are SGHDT and YYEEEE. V shed 2 bases, J shed 6 bases, and the junction held 6 bases outside the gene matches. The CDR3 has 15 amino acids.

This chain connects TRBV5-1 to TRBJ1-4; tentatively, D is TRBD1 (6 bases). Germline CDR1 reads SGHRS; CDR2 reads YFSETQ. The CDR3 is made up of 17 amino acids. V was pared by 0 bases and J by 1 base, with 13 bases between. The CDR3 region is CASSLGPRDITNEKLFF. The CDR3 nucleotides are TGCGCCAGCAGCTTGGGCCCCCGGGACATAACTAATGAAAAACTGTTTTTT.

The chain recombines TRBV23-1 with TRBJ2-7; TRBD2 agrees at 9 bases. TRBV23-1 carries the ORF label, with uncertain function. After removal of 2 bases from V and 2 bases from J, the junction contained 1 base not matched to a gene. This CDR3 is built from 14 residues. CDR3 coding DNA: TGCGCCAGCAGTCAAATAGCGGGAGCCTACGAGCAGTACTTC. This sequence encodes CASSQIAGAYEQYF.

The gene calls are TRBV7-2 and TRBJ1-2; D remains unclear. The length of the CDR3 is 13 residues. Germline lookup yields CDR1 SGHTA and CDR2 FQGNSA. The germline V and J ends were trimmed by 0 bases and 2 bases, with 4 bases remaining between them. The CDR3 coding sequence is TGTGCCAGCAGCTTAGCAGAAAACTATGGCTACACCTTC. Translating it yields CASSLAENYGYTF.

This chain uses TRBV6-5 with TRBJ1-1; D gene uncertain. CDR3 length equals 15 residues. The germline V gene has CDR1 MNHEY and CDR2 SVGAGI. Trimming removed 0 bases from V and 0 bases from J, with 8 bases in between. CDR3 region: CASSYSPVMNTEAFF. The CDR3 nucleotides are TGTGCCAGCAGTTACTCGCCGGTGATGAACACTGAAGCTTTCTTT.

The genes are TRBV14 and TRBJ1-1, with D maybe TRBD1 (6 bases). The CDR3 extends over 13 amino acids. CDR1 and CDR2 from the germline V gene are SGHDN and FVKESK. The V end was cut by 4 bases, the J end by 3 bases, with 9 bases between. CDR3 sequence: CASSRQGYTEAFF. In nucleotides, the CDR3 is TGTGCCAGCAGCCGCCAGGGGTACACTGAAGCTTTCTTT. Together with reference TRBV14 and TRBJ1-1, the CDR3 gives the full variable domain: EAGVTQFPSHSVIEKGQTVTLRCDPISGHDNLYWYRRVMGKEIKFLLHFVKESKQDESGMPNNRFLAERTGGTYSTLKVQPAELEDSGVYFCASSRQGYTEAFFGQGTRLTVV.

This chain uses TRBV7-9 with TRBJ1-6; 7 bases agree with TRBD1. The trim removed 3 bases at V and 6 bases at J, leaving 8 bases unmatched. The CDR3 loop spans 16 amino acids. CDR1 is SEHNR and CDR2 is FQNEAQ in the germline V gene (reference sequence). The CDR3 sequence is CASSFYGGGSNSPLHF. The CDR3 DNA reads TGTGCCAGCAGCTTTTATGGAGGGGGCTCTAATTCACCCCTCCACTTT. The variable domain in full, completed from reference TRBV7-9 and TRBJ1-6, reads DTGVSQNPRHKITKRGQNVTFRCDPISEHNRLYWYRQTLGQGPEFLTYFQNEAQLEKSRLLSDRFSAERPKGSFSTLEIQRTEQGDSAMYLCASSFYGGGSNSPLHFGNGTRLTVT.

This clone was recorded a few times. V usage is TRBV11-1 and J usage is TRBJ1-6; no clear D gene. The V and J ends lost 5 bases and 8 bases respectively, with 13 bases between them. The CDR3 sequence is 14 residues long. The germline V gene encodes CDR1 SGHAT and CDR2 FQDESV (reference sequence). The CDR3 here is CASSNRKTDSPLHF. DNA of the CDR3: TGTGCCAGCAGCAACCGGAAGACGGATTCACCCCTCCACTTT.

This chain uses TRBV10-2 with TRBJ1-3; no reliable D call. The germline V gene has CDR1 WSHSY and CDR2 SAAADI. Trimming cost V 6 bases and J 0 bases, with 18 bases left between them. This CDR3 contains 17 residues. The CDR3 protein is CASSPSTGSTSGNTIYF. CDR3 DNA sequence: TGCGCCAGCAGCCCTTCTACCGGCAGTACCTCTGGAAACACCATATATTTT.

The chain joins TRBV4-1 to TRBJ2-1; no clear D. V was clipped by 0 bases and J by 0 bases, with 9 bases between them. CDR1 MGHRA and CDR2 YSYEKL come from the germline V gene. The CDR3 contains 16 residues. The CDR3 sequence: CASSQDPLSSYNEQFF. CDR3 nucleotides: TGCGCCAGCAGCCAAGATCCCCTGAGCTCCTACAATGAGCAGTTCTTC.